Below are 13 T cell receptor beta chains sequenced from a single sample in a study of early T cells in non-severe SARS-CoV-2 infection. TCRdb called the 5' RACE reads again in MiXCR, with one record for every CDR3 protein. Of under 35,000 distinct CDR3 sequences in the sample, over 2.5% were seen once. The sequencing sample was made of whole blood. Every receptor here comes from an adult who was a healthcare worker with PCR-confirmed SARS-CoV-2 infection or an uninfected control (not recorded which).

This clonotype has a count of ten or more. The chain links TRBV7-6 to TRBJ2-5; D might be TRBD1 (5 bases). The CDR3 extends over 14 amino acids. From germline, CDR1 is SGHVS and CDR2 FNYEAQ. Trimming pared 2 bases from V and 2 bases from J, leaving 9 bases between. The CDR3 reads CASSLIGAQETQYF. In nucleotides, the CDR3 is TGTGCCAGCAGCTTAATTGGGGCGCAAGAGACCCAGTACTTC.

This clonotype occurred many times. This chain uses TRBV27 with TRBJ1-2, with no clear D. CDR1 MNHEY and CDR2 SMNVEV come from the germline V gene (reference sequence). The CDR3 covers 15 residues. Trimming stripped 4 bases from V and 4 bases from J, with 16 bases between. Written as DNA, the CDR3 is TGTGCCAGCAGTTCCTCGTCCCATACCCCCTATGGCTACACCTTC. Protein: CASSSSSHTPYGYTF.

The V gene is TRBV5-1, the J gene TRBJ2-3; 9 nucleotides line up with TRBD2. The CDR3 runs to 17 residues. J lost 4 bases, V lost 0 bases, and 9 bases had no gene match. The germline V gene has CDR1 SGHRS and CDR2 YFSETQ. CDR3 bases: TGCGCCAGCAGCTTGGGGCGCGGGGGGGCCCTCCCAGATACGCAGTATTTT. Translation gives CASSLGRGGALPDTQYF.

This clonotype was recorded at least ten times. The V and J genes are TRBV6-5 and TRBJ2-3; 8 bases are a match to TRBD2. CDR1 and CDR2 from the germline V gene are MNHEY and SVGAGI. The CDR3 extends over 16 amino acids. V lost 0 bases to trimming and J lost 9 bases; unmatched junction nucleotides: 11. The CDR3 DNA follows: TGTGCCAGCAGTTACTCCAAGGCTACCGGGGGGGGGACGCAGTATTTT. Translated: CASSYSKATGGGTQYF.

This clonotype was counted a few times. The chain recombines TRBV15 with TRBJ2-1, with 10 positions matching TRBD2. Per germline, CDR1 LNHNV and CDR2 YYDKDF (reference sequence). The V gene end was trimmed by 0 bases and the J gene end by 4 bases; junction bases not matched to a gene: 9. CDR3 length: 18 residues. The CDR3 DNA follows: TGTGCCACCAGCAGAGAGCAGACGACTAGCGGGTATTACAATGAGCAGTTCTTC. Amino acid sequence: CATSREQTTSGYYNEQFF.

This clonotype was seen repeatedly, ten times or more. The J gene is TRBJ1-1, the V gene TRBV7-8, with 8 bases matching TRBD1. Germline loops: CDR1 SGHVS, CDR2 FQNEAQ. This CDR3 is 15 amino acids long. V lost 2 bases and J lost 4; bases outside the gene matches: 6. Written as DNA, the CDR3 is TGTGCCAGCAGCTTACTTGTACAGGGGGTCACTGAAGCTTTCTTT. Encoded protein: CASSLLVQGVTEAFF.

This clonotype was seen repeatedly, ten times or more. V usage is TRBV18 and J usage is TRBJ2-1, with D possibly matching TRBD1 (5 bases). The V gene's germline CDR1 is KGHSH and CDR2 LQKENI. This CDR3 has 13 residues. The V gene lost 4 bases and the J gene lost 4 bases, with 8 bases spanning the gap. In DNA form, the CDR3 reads TGTGCCAGCTCACTTGACAGTTACAATGAGCAGTTCTTC. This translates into CASSLDSYNEQFF.

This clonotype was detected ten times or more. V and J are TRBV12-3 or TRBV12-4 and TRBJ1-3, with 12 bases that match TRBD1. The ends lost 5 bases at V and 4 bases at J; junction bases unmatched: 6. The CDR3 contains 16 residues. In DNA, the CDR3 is TGTGCCAGCAGTAGTCGGGACAGGGGGCCCGGAAACACCATATATTTT. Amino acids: CASSSRDRGPGNTIYF.

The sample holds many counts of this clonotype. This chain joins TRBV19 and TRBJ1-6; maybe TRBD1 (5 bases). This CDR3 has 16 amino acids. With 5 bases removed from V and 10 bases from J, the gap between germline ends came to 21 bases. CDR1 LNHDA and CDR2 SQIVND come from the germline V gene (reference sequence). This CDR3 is CASSPLGTAPKSPLHF. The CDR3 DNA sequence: TGTGCCAGTAGTCCACTCGGGACCGCTCCTAAGTCACCCCTCCACTTT.

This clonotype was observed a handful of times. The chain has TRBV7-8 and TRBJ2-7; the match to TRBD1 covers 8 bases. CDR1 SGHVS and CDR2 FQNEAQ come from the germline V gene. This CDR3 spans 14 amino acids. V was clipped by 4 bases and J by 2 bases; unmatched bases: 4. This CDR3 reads CASSSDRGPYEQYV. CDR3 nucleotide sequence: TGTGCCAGCAGCTCAGACAGGGGTCCCTACGAGCAGTACGTC.

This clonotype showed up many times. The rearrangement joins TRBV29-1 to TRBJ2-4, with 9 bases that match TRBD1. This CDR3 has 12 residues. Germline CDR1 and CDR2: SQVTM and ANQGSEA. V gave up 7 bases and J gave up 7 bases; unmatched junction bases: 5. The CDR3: CSGETGGNIQYF. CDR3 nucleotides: TGCAGCGGGGAGACAGGGGGGAACATTCAGTACTTC.

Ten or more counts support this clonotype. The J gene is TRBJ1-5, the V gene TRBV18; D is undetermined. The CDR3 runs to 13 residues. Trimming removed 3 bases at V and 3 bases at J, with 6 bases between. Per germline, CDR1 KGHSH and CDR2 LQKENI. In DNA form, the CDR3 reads TGTGCCAGCTCACCGAACTACAATCAGCCCCAGCATTTT. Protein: CASSPNYNQPQHF.

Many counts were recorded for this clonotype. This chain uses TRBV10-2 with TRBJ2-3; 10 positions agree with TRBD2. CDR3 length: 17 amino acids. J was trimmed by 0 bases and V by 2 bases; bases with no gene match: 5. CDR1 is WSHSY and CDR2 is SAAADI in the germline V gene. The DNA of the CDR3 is TGCGCCAGCAGTGAGGGACTAGCGGCTCTTAGCACAGATACGCAGTATTTT. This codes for CASSEGLAALSTDTQYF.